Below, 23 T cell receptor beta chains from the same sample are listed, as sequenced in a study of shared clonotypes between healthy human individuals. TCRdb keeps only in-frame clones here, not all; method: immunoSEQ multiplex PCR. Of around 180,000 clones listed, over 80% are singletons. The sample was naive CD4+ T cells sorted from blood. Subset denoted: CD45RA+ positively selected. These receptors originate from a woman aged 25 to 39 in good health.

The chain is built from TRBV28 and TRBJ1-2; TRBD1 agrees at 9 bases. Germline loops: CDR1 MDHEN, CDR2 SYDVKM. The CDR3 consists of 15 residues. V was pared by 6 bases and J by 4 bases, with 9 bases of the junction left unmatched. The CDR3 reads CASSLFGTGIYGYTF. CDR3 bases: TGTGCCAGCAGCCTCTTTGGGACAGGGATCTATGGCTACACCTTC.

This clone was seen a single time. CDR3 nucleotide sequence: TGTGCCAGCAGCCTACTGAATCCGGGACCTGGCTCTGGGGCCAACGTCCTGACTTTC. It yields the protein CASSLLNPGPGSGANVLTF. The rearrangement links TRBV28 to TRBJ2-6; D is possibly TRBD1 or TRBD2 (5 bases each). This CDR3 contains 19 residues. V was shortened by 6 bases and J by 0 bases, with 21 bases between the two germline ends. The germline CDR1 and CDR2 sequences are MDHEN and SYDVKM.

The rearrangement links TRBV19 to TRBJ2-7; TRBD2 matches at 8 bases. The ends lost 2 bases at V and 5 bases at J; junction bases unmatched: 2. Germline V CDR1 and CDR2: LNHDA, SQIVND (reference sequence). The CDR3 covers 13 residues. In DNA, the CDR3 is TGTGCCAGTAGTATATCGGGAGGGGACGAGCAGTACTTC. Protein: CASSISGGDEQYF.

The V gene is TRBV19, the J gene TRBJ1-2; 10 positions agree with TRBD1. The germline V gene has CDR1 LNHDA and CDR2 SQIVND (reference sequence). Germline trimming cut 5 bases from V and 5 bases from J; bases unmatched to any gene: 5. The length of the CDR3 is 14 residues. The CDR3 sequence: CASSWGQGIYGYTF. DNA for the CDR3: TGTGCCAGTAGTTGGGGACAGGGGATTTATGGCTACACCTTC. Complete variable domain (other parts from reference TRBV19 and TRBJ1-2): DGGITQSPKYLFRKEGQNVTLSCEQNLNHDAMYWYRQDPGQGLRLIYYSQIVNDFQKGDIAEGYSVSREKKESFPLTVTSAQKNPTAFYLCASSWGQGIYGYTFGSGTRLTVV.

The J gene is TRBJ1-5, the V gene TRBV4-1, with D uncertain. Germline values: CDR1 MGHRA, CDR2 YSYEKL. This CDR3 is built from 15 residues. Trimming stripped 0 bases from V and 0 bases from J, with 6 bases between. The CDR3, as DNA: TGCGCCAGCAGCCAAGAAACCAGTAGCAATCAGCCCCAGCATTTT. Translating it yields CASSQETSSNQPQHF.

The chain uses TRBV5-1 and TRBJ2-5; D gene uncertain. V was trimmed by 4 bases and J by 0 bases, leaving 10 bases between them. CDR3 size: 14 residues. Germline CDR1 is SGHRS and CDR2 is YFSETQ. CDR3 coding DNA: TGCGCCAGCAGCCCAGGACGTCACCAAGAGACCCAGTACTTC. This translates into CASSPGRHQETQYF.

This chain joins TRBV30 and TRBJ1-1; D unresolved. Trimming pared 5 bases from V and 5 bases from J, leaving 12 bases between. The germline V gene has CDR1 GTSNPN and CDR2 SVGIG (reference sequence). This CDR3 region has 12 residues. In DNA, the CDR3 is TGTGCCTGGTCGACCCTAGAAACTGAAGCTTTCTTT. Translation gives CAWSTLETEAFF.

The V gene is TRBV6-1, the J gene TRBJ1-1; 8 bases are shared with TRBD1. The germline gives CDR1 MNHNS, CDR2 SASEGT. With 2 bases clipped from V and 6 bases from J, the junction kept 5 bases outside the gene matches. The CDR3 has 14 residues. In DNA, the CDR3 is TGTGCCAGCAGTGAACCTACCAGGGGGCCTGAAGCTTTCTTT. It specifies CASSEPTRGPEAFF.

V is TRBV7-9 and J is TRBJ2-1; D ambiguous. Germline lookup yields CDR1 SEHNR and CDR2 FQNEAQ (reference sequence). V was shortened by 1 base and J by 4 bases, with 8 bases between the two germline ends. The CDR3 is 14 amino acids. CDR3 sequence (DNA): TGTGCCAGCAGCTTAGTGAGCGAGTACAATGAGCAGTTCTTC. Translated, it gives CASSLVSEYNEQFF. Full variable domain (outside the CDR3, taken from reference TRBV7-9 and TRBJ2-1): DTGVSQNPRHKITKRGQNVTFRCDPISEHNRLYWYRQTLGQGPEFLTYFQNEAQLEKSRLLSDRFSAERPKGSFSTLEIQRTEQGDSAMYLCASSLVSEYNEQFFGPGTRLTVL.

The rearrangement joins TRBV18 to TRBJ1-1, with unresolved D. V was shortened by 2 bases and J by 7 bases, with 14 bases between the two germline ends. This CDR3 has 14 residues. CDR1 is KGHSH and CDR2 is LQKENI in the germline V gene. The CDR3 DNA is TGTGCCAGCTCACCAGTCCCAGGACCGATTGAAGCTTTCTTT. Its translation: CASSPVPGPIEAFF.

This chain links TRBV5-1 with TRBJ1-1; D possibly corresponds to TRBD1 (5 bases). This CDR3 has 14 amino acids. Germline assignment: CDR1 SGHRS and CDR2 YFSETQ. The V gene lost 0 bases and the J gene lost 6 bases, with 12 bases spanning the gap. CDR3 bases: TGCGCCAGCAGCTTGGATTCAGGGTGGGCTGAAGCTTTCTTT. It specifies CASSLDSGWAEAFF.

This clone was found once. The rearrangement uses TRBV28 and TRBJ2-4, with D unresolved. The CDR3 length is 13 residues. Germline V gene lookup returns CDR1 MDHEN and CDR2 SYDVKM. With 6 bases removed from V and 9 bases from J, the gap between germline ends came to 15 bases. CDR3 DNA: TGTGCCAGCAGCCTTTCTGGGCTCACCATTCAGTACTTC. The encoded protein is CASSLSGLTIQYF.

The rearrangement joins TRBV6-5 to TRBJ2-7, with D tentatively TRBD1 (7 bases). CDR1 is MNHEY and CDR2 is SVGAGI in the germline V gene. CDR3 length equals 14 residues. Trimming stripped 5 bases from V and 4 bases from J, with 15 bases between. The CDR3 sequence: CASSGDSRGYEQYF. Written as DNA, the CDR3 is TGTGCCAGCAGTGGGGACAGCCGGGGGTACGAGCAGTACTTC.

A single count supports this clone. J is TRBJ2-5 and V is TRBV7-7; D tentatively fits TRBD1 or TRBD2 (5 bases each). This CDR3 has 16 residues. Trimming shortened V by 0 bases and J by 1 base, and 12 bases separated the two germline ends. The germline V gene encodes CDR1 SSHAT and CDR2 FNYEAQ (reference sequence). The CDR3 sequence is CASSLAQSGPQETQYF. For the CDR3, the DNA is TGTGCCAGCAGCTTAGCCCAGTCGGGGCCCCAAGAGACCCAGTACTTC. Filled out from reference TRBV7-7 and TRBJ2-5, the complete variable domain reads GAGVSQSPRYKVTKRGQDVTLRCDPISSHATLYWYQQALGQGPEFLTYFNYEAQPDKSGLPSDRFSAERPEGSISTLTIQRTEQRDSAMYRCASSLAQSGPQETQYFGPGTRLLVL.

The gene calls are TRBV5-1 and TRBJ1-3; no firm D call. V lost 0 bases and J 1 base, leaving 8 bases between the germline ends. In germline, CDR1 is SGHRS, CDR2 YFSETQ. CDR3 size: 15 residues. CDR3 sequence (DNA): TGCGCCAGCAGCTTGGGCCGGGCGTCTGGAAACACCATATATTTT. This encodes CASSLGRASGNTIYF.

V usage is TRBV2 and J usage is TRBJ1-4; D gene ambiguous. Germline values: CDR1 SNHLY, CDR2 FYNNEI. The CDR3 extends over 13 amino acids. V shed 6 bases and J shed 10 bases, with 15 bases lying between them. In nucleotides, the CDR3 is TGTGCCAGCAGCATGACCAGTGGCGGAAAACTGTTTTTT. Protein sequence: CASSMTSGGKLFF.

This chain links TRBV27 with TRBJ1-6; D might be TRBD1 (6 bases). Germline V CDR1 and CDR2: MNHEY, SMNVEV (reference sequence). The CDR3 has 17 amino acids. Trimming left V 6 bases short and J 0 bases short, with 15 bases between. Here the CDR3 reads CASRSGGKSSYNSPLHF. The CDR3 DNA is TGTGCCAGCAGAAGTGGGGGCAAGAGCTCCTATAATTCACCCCTCCACTTT.

The chain links TRBV7-9 to TRBJ1-5; 10 bases agree with TRBD1. Germline CDR1 SEHNR, CDR2 FQNEAQ (reference sequence). The trim removed 1 base at V and 14 bases at J, leaving 5 bases unmatched. The CDR3 consists of 13 residues. CDR3 sequence (DNA): TGTGCCAGCAGCTTAGGGACAGGGGGGACTGAGCATTTT. This gives the protein CASSLGTGGTEHF.

V is TRBV18 and J is TRBJ1-1; no clear D gene. CDR3 size: 15 residues. Germline CDR1 and CDR2: KGHSH and LQKENI. The V and J ends lost 2 bases and 2 bases respectively, with 12 bases between them. This CDR3 reads CASSPGGSSNTEAFF. The CDR3 DNA reads TGTGCCAGCTCACCAGGAGGGAGTTCTAACACTGAAGCTTTCTTT.

This chain links TRBV27 with TRBJ2-2; maybe TRBD1 (6 bases). CDR3 length: 13 residues. The V end lost 8 bases, the J end lost 6 bases, and 13 bases lay between the germline ends. From germline, CDR1 is MNHEY and CDR2 SMNVEV (reference sequence). Here the CDR3 reads CASQQGTAGELFF. DNA of the CDR3: TGTGCCAGCCAACAGGGTACAGCCGGGGAGCTGTTTTTT.

CDR3 coding DNA: TGCGCCAGCAGCTTGGTGGGGTGGGACCAGCCCCAGCATTTT. Protein: CASSLVGWDQPQHF. This rearrangement joins TRBV5-1 to TRBJ1-5, with D possibly being TRBD1 (5 bases). CDR3 length: 14 amino acids. The V gene's germline CDR1 is SGHRS and CDR2 YFSETQ. V gave up 0 bases and J gave up 7 bases, with 11 bases separating them.

The chain carries TRBV29-1 and TRBJ1-2; possible D gene TRBD1, 6 bases. Trimming removed 4 bases from V and 0 bases from J, with 6 bases in between. The CDR3 is 12 amino acids. Germline CDR1 SQVTM, CDR2 ANQGSEA. The CDR3 loop reads CSVGDTNYGYTF. CDR3 coding DNA: TGCAGCGTTGGGGACACTAACTATGGCTACACCTTC. The full variable domain, its missing parts supplied by reference TRBV29-1 and TRBJ1-2, is SAVISQKPSRDICQRGTSLTIQCQVDSQVTMMFWYRQQPGQSLTLIATANQGSEATYESGFVIDKFPISRPNLTFSTLTVSNMSPEDSSIYLCSVGDTNYGYTFGSGTRLTVV.

V is TRBV6-5 and J is TRBJ1-1; 10 bases agree with TRBD1. Germline V CDR1 and CDR2: MNHEY, SVGAGI. The junction had 9 bases not matched to a gene; V was cut back by 6 bases and J by 5 bases. This CDR3 comprises 15 residues. The CDR3 spells CASRWTGGFETEAFF. CDR3 DNA: TGTGCCAGCAGGTGGACAGGGGGATTTGAGACTGAAGCTTTCTTT.